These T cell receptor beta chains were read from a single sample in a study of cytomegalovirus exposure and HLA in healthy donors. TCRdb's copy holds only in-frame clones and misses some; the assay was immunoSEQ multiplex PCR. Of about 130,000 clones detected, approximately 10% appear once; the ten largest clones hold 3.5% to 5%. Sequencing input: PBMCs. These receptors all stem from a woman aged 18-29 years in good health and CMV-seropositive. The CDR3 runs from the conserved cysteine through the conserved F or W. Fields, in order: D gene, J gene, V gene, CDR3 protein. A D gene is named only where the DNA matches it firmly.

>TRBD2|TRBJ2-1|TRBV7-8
CASSLIAGGLSEQFF
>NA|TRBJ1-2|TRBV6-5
CASRRSSSYGYTF
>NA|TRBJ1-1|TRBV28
CASSLFGPRMNTEAFF
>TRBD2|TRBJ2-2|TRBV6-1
CASSASGASNTGELFF
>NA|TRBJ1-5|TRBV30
CAWSLGVAQPQHF
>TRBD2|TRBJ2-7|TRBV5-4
CASSPSGGPLYEQYF
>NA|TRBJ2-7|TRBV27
CASSTKGRGTTGWDEQYF
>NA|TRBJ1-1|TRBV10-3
CAIKGGGNTEAFF
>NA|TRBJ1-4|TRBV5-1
CASSFPGNEEKLFF
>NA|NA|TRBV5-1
CASSLGGGTRWAEQYF
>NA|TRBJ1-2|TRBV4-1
CASSQVPSYGYTF
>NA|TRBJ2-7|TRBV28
CASSSPGARSYEQYF
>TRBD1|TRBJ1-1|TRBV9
CASSENDRGVSLATEAFF
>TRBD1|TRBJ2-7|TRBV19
CASSPQGEFGTPAYEQYF
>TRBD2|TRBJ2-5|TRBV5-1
CASSFSGREETQYF
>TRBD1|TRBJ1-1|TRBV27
CASSQGGMNTEAFF
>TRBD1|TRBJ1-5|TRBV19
CASRTGGNQPQHF
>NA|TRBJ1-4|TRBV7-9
CASSRSPTSEGEKLFF
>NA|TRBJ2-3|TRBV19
CASSNGRETDTQYF
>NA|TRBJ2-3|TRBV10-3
CATAGNTDTQYF
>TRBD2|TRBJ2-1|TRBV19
CASRLSGSSYNEQFF
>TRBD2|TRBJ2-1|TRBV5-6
CASSPTGTSGMEEQFF
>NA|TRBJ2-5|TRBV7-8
CASSYGVSETQYF
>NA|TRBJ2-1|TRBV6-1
CASSEGQGIGEQFF
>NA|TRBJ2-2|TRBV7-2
CASSPYPGELFF
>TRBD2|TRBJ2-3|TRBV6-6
CASTSASGLMDTQYF
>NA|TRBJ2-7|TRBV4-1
CASSQSSRVSYEQYF
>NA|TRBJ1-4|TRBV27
CASSSDFNEKLFF